The 10 T cell receptor beta chains below come from one sample, sequenced in a study of blood T cell repertoires in COVID-19. Using immunoSEQ multiplex PCR, the repertoire was profiled, and TCRdb retains in-frame clones only, with some absent. The table includes around 240,000 clones, roughly nine tenths detected once. Sequenced sample: PBMCs or T cells enriched from blood (not recorded which). The receptors derive from a human donor in a cohort exposed to, infected with or recovered from COVID-19 (not recorded which). The donor label of this sample is uncertain.

The genes are TRBV5-5 and TRBJ2-4, with 7 positions matching TRBD2. V was clipped by 6 bases and J by 8 bases; unmatched bases: 11. The germline gives CDR1 SGHKS, CDR2 YYEKEE (reference sequence). The CDR3 sequence is 14 residues long. CDR3 nucleotide sequence: TGTGCCAGCACCCCGAGGGCGGGGGAGGACATTCAGTACTTC. This translates into CASTPRAGEDIQYF.

The chain employs TRBV29-1 and TRBJ2-3; 11 bases are a match to TRBD2. V gave up 7 bases and J gave up 2 bases; unmatched junction bases: 5. The CDR3 contains 14 residues. Per germline, CDR1 SQVTM and CDR2 ANQGSEA. The chain's CDR3 is CSDSSGGFTDTQYF. In DNA, the CDR3 is TGCAGCGACTCTAGCGGGGGGTTCACAGATACGCAGTATTTT.

The chain joins TRBV15 to TRBJ2-5, with D maybe TRBD2 (5 bases). The V end lost 5 bases, the J end lost 9 bases, and 19 bases lay between the germline ends. The CDR3 contains 14 residues. The germline gives CDR1 LNHNV, CDR2 YYDKDF (reference sequence). In DNA, the CDR3 is TGTGCCACCAGCGGCGAGAGGGATGCCATGGCCCAGTACTTC. Translation gives CATSGERDAMAQYF.

This chain joins TRBV19 and TRBJ1-4, with D possibly matching TRBD1 (5 bases). The CDR3 has 16 amino acids. The germline V and J ends were trimmed by 5 bases and 7 bases, with 20 bases remaining between them. Germline CDR1 and CDR2: LNHDA and SQIVND (reference sequence). The CDR3 bases are TGTGCCAGTAGTGCACATTTTGTGGGGGAGGTTGAAAAACTGTTTTTT. Encoded protein: CASSAHFVGEVEKLFF.

The chain employs TRBV12-3 or TRBV12-4 and TRBJ2-1; D might be TRBD1 (6 bases). The CDR3 loop spans 13 amino acids. V lost 7 bases and J lost 7, with 14 bases in between. This chain's CDR3 is CASNPAGVNEQFF. CDR3 in DNA: TGTGCCAGCAACCCGGCAGGGGTGAATGAGCAGTTCTTC.

This chain connects TRBV11-3 to TRBJ2-2, with D possibly TRBD2 on 6 matching bases. CDR1 and CDR2 from the germline V gene are SGHNT and YENEEA. The CDR3 runs to 13 residues. The V end lost 2 bases, the J end lost 7 bases, and 8 bases lay between the germline ends. The DNA for the CDR3 is TGTGCCAGCAGCTTACAGGGAGGCGGGGAGCTGTTTTTT. This gives the protein CASSLQGGGELFF.

This chain links TRBV11-3 with TRBJ1-1; 8 bases match TRBD1. The germline gives CDR1 SGHNT, CDR2 YENEEA. J gave up 1 base and V 5 bases, and 3 bases lay outside the gene matches. CDR3 length: 14 amino acids. The CDR3 nucleotides are TGTGCCAGCAGCCGACAGGGGACGAACACTGAAGCTTTCTTT. It yields the protein CASSRQGTNTEAFF.

This clone came up a few times. This sequence joins TRBV5-1 and TRBJ2-3; 10 nucleotides line up with TRBD2. J was trimmed by 6 bases and V by 3 bases; bases with no gene match: 4. The CDR3 is 14 residues long. Germline CDR1 reads SGHRS; CDR2 reads YFSETQ. In DNA, the CDR3 is TGCGCCAGCAGCTCCCTAGCGGGGGTGGATACGCAGTATTTT. Residues: CASSSLAGVDTQYF.

The rearrangement uses TRBV12-5 and TRBJ2-5; 8 nucleotides align to TRBD1. The CDR3 is 17 amino acids. Germline CDR1 LGHNT, CDR2 FRNRAP. V trimming: 0 bases; J trimming: 5 bases; junction bases outside the gene matches: 11. The DNA for the CDR3 is TGTGCTAGTGGTTTGGTACTTCTAGGGCAGGGGGCGGAGACCCAGTACTTC. It translates to CASGLVLLGQGAETQYF.

This clone was observed a handful of times. CDR3 loop: CASSQALAGGWETQYF. CDR3 coding DNA: TGTGCCAGCAGCCAGGCCCTAGCGGGGGGGTGGGAGACCCAGTACTTC. The genes are TRBV3-1 (or the pseudogene TRBV3-2) and TRBJ2-5, with 12 bases fitting TRBD2. Germline V gene lookup returns CDR1 LGHDT and CDR2 YNNKEL (reference sequence). This CDR3 is 16 amino acids long. After removal of 3 bases from V and 5 bases from J, the junction contained 7 bases not matched to a gene.